This TCR beta chain was retrieved from a study of response to subunit inactivated influenza vaccine. As to this clonotype: Its antigen is still unknown.

The CDR3 sequence is 15 residues long. V shed 2 bases and J 4 bases; nucleotides not matched to a gene: 6. The V gene's germline CDR1 is MNHEY and CDR2 SVGAGI. Study results and limitations: Authors suggested seasonal influenza vaccinations each recruit few new T cells.

TCRdb reprocessed the RT-PCR reads with MiXCR, giving one entry per CDR3 protein. In the table there are 550,000 to 800,000 distinct CDR3 sequences, 11% to 15% of which are singletons. This rearrangement joins TRBV6-5 to TRBJ2-3; 7 nucleotides agree with TRBD1. The sequencing here drew on PBMCs from blood, taken 14 days before vaccination. This clonotype was obtained from a man aged 45-60 years who received an inactivated influenza vaccine. The CDR3 protein is CASSYRGQTSDTQYF. The CDR3 DNA reads as TGTGCCAGCAGTTACAGGGGACAGACATCAGATACGCAGTATTTT.